The source of this T cell receptor beta chain is a study of T cell changes during pregnancy in multiple sclerosis. TCRdb's copy holds only in-frame clones and misses some; the assay was immunoSEQ multiplex PCR. The table records about 34,000 clones, approximately 90% of them present only once. The CDR3 is made up of 14 amino acids. CDR1 is MDHEN and CDR2 is SYDVKM in the germline V gene. V lost 4 bases, J lost 4 bases, and 14 bases lay in between. This clone was observed a handful of times. The J gene is TRBJ2-7, the V gene TRBV28, with D perhaps matching TRBD1 (6 bases). This specimen was CD8+ T cells from peripheral blood mononuclear cells, taken in the first trimester of pregnancy. This receptor was taken from a female donor with multiple sclerosis, enrolled in a pregnancy study. CDR3 nucleotide sequence: TGTGCCAGCAGTTCAGGGGCCCCCTTTTACGAGCAGTACTTC. This gives the protein CASSSGAPFYEQYF.